This T cell receptor beta chain was documented in a study of Graves' ophthalmopathy and Graves' hyperthyroidism. This clonotype came up many times. TCR beta CDR3 regions were amplified from RNA transcripts. First-round RT-PCR used HTBI primers; second-round multiplex PCR followed. TCRdb re-analysed the multiplex PCR reads in MiXCR, keeping a single row per CDR3 protein. The sample carries about 620,000 distinct CDR3 sequences, around a fifth recorded once. Sequencing was performed on peripheral blood. The TCR sequence derives from a woman aged 18-29 years with stable Graves' hyperthyroidism. Some clones in this sample may be carry-over from other donors' samples.

Here the CDR3 reads CASTQGGTQYF. In DNA form, the CDR3 reads TGTGCCAGCACCCAGGGAGGGACCCAGTACTTC. The chain is built from TRBV28 and TRBJ2-5, with D perhaps TRBD2 (6 bases). Germline values: CDR1 MDHEN, CDR2 SYDVKM. The CDR3 runs to 11 residues. V lost 7 bases and J lost 7, with 10 bases in between.